These 11 T cell receptor beta chains share one sample of origin, sequenced in a study of T cell changes during pregnancy in multiple sclerosis. Libraries were prepared by immunoSEQ multiplex PCR; TCRdb keeps only in-frame clonotypes and omits some of them. Among 90,000 to 95,000 clones listed, roughly 93% were seen once. The sample here was peripheral blood, taken in the third trimester of pregnancy. The receptors here all came from a female donor with multiple sclerosis, enrolled in a pregnancy study.

V gene TRBV27 combines with J gene TRBJ2-3, with D hard to call. Trimming removed 5 bases from V and 3 bases from J, with 12 bases in between. In germline, CDR1 is MNHEY, CDR2 SMNVEV (reference sequence). The CDR3 is 14 residues long. Here the CDR3 DNA reads TGTGCCAGCAGTGTTCGGGTTCGGACAGATACGCAGTATTTT. This sequence encodes CASSVRVRTDTQYF.

This chain connects TRBV25-1 to TRBJ1-5; no reliable D call. This CDR3 contains 14 residues. Germline loops: CDR1 MGHDK, CDR2 SYGVNS. Trimming stripped 2 bases from V and 7 bases from J, with 12 bases between. CDR3 sequence: CASSETGESQPQHF. CDR3 nucleotide sequence: TGTGCCAGCAGTGAAACCGGGGAGAGCCAGCCCCAGCATTTT.

The V call is TRBV28, the J call TRBJ2-7; 7 bases fit TRBD2. This CDR3 is built from 11 residues. V shed 10 bases and J 6 bases; nucleotides not matched to a gene: 6. Looked up from germline, CDR1 is MDHEN and CDR2 is SYDVKM. The CDR3 DNA reads TGTGCCACCCGGGGGGTCCCCGAGCAGTACTTC. The encoded protein is CATRGVPEQYF.

The chain carries TRBV28 and TRBJ1-1; D unresolved. From germline, CDR1 is MDHEN and CDR2 SYDVKM. CDR3 size: 13 residues. The V and J ends lost 3 bases and 4 bases respectively, with 9 bases between them. CDR3 sequence: CASSFGGPTEAFF. In DNA form, the CDR3 reads TGTGCCAGCAGTTTTGGAGGGCCCACTGAAGCTTTCTTT.

The V call is TRBV19, the J call TRBJ2-6; maybe TRBD1 (6 bases). Germline V CDR1 and CDR2: LNHDA, SQIVND (reference sequence). The CDR3 runs to 15 residues. The V and J ends lost 5 bases and 1 base respectively, with 9 bases between them. CDR3 sequence (DNA): TGTGCCAGTAGTGATACAGGGTCTGGGGCCAACGTCCTGACTTTC. This gives the protein CASSDTGSGANVLTF.

The rearrangement links TRBV18 to TRBJ2-1, with D perhaps TRBD2 (5 bases). This CDR3 region has 17 residues. V was shortened by 2 bases and J by 7 bases, with 21 bases between the two germline ends. Germline loops: CDR1 KGHSH, CDR2 LQKENI. CDR3 region: CASSPVWRANWRNEQFF. Written as DNA, the CDR3 is TGTGCCAGCTCACCAGTGTGGCGGGCAAACTGGAGGAATGAGCAGTTCTTC. The variable domain in full, completed from reference TRBV18 and TRBJ2-1, reads NAGVMQNPRHLVRRRGQEARLRCSPMKGHSHVYWYRQLPEEGLKFMVYLQKENIIDESGMPKERFSAEFPKEGPSILRIQQVVRGDSAAYFCASSPVWRANWRNEQFFGPGTRLTVL.

V is TRBV5-1 and J is TRBJ2-1; tentative D call: TRBD2 (5 bases). Germline assignment: CDR1 SGHRS and CDR2 YFSETQ. CDR3 length: 15 residues. Trimming left V 0 bases short and J 8 bases short, with 15 bases between. The CDR3 loop reads CASSLVGDYIHEQFF. The CDR3 DNA reads TGCGCCAGCAGCTTGGTGGGAGACTACATCCATGAGCAGTTCTTC.

The chain recombines TRBV7-9 with TRBJ2-7; 8 bases match TRBD1. CDR1 is SEHNR and CDR2 is FQNEAQ in the germline V gene (reference sequence). CDR3 length: 12 residues. Unmatched junction bases numbered 8, after V lost 4 bases and J lost 12 bases. CDR3 loop: CASSSSGTGGYF. The CDR3 DNA follows: TGTGCCAGCAGCTCCTCGGGCACAGGGGGGTACTTC. Full variable domain (outside the CDR3, taken from reference TRBV7-9 and TRBJ2-7): DTGVSQNPRHKITKRGQNVTFRCDPISEHNRLYWYRQTLGQGPEFLTYFQNEAQLEKSRLLSDRFSAERPKGSFSTLEIQRTEQGDSAMYLCASSSSGTGGYFGPGTRLTVT.

The V and J genes are TRBV27 and TRBJ2-1; 7 bases are a match to TRBD2. Looked up from germline, CDR1 is MNHEY and CDR2 is SMNVEV (reference sequence). Trimming at V came to 2 bases and at J to 0 bases, leaving 10 bases not matched to a gene. The CDR3 has 18 amino acids. CDR3 DNA sequence: TGTGCCAGCAGTTTACCCCCTCCCGGGAGGCTCTCCTACAATGAGCAGTTCTTC. Translation gives CASSLPPPGRLSYNEQFF.

CDR3 residues: CASGLGAGGPSNEQFF. In DNA form, the CDR3 reads TGTGCTAGTGGTTTGGGAGCGGGAGGCCCATCCAATGAGCAGTTCTTC. The chain joins TRBV12-5 to TRBJ2-1, with 9 bases aligning to TRBD2. The germline V gene has CDR1 LGHNT and CDR2 FRNRAP. V shed 1 base, J shed 6 bases, and the junction held 7 bases outside the gene matches. CDR3 length: 16 amino acids.

The chain has TRBV5-1 and TRBJ2-7; 9 bases match TRBD1. The CDR3 has 15 residues. V gave up 4 bases and J gave up 1 base; unmatched junction bases: 6. The germline V gene encodes CDR1 SGHRS and CDR2 YFSETQ. The CDR3 reads CASSPRQGVSYEQYF. CDR3 nucleotide sequence: TGCGCCAGCAGCCCCAGACAGGGGGTTTCCTACGAGCAGTACTTC.